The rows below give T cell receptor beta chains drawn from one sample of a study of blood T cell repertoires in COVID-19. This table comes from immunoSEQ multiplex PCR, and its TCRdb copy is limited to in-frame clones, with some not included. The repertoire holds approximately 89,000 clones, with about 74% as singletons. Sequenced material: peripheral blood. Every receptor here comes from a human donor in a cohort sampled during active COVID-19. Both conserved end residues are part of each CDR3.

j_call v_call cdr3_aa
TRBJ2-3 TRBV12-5 CASGLGQGPTFTDTQYF
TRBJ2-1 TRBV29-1 CSVEDWAETYNEQFF
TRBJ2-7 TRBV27 CASSSTGLAGSYEQYF
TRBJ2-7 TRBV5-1 CASNQREPSYEQYF
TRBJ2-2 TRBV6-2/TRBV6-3 CASSPWTSGNTGELFF
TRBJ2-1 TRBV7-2 CASRKTGPEYNEQFF
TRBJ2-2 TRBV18 CASSPTGRTGELFF
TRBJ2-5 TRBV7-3 CASSPSRTGAQETQYF
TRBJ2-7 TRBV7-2 CASSLGGLGRQGYEQYF
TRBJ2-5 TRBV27 CASSSSLRGETQYF
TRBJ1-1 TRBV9 CASSERTGMNTEAFF
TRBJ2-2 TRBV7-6 CASSLRTGGALRNAGELFF
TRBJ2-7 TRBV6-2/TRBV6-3 CASSLRQGTYEQYF
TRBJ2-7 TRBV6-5 CASRTGYEQYF
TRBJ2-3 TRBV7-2 CASSLGSLLAGGADTQYF
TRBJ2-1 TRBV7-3 CASSLRGAVSYNEQFF
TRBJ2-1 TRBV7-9 CASSPDTGTYNEQFF
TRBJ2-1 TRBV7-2 CASSPYNYNEQFF
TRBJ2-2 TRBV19 CASSMGLPTGELFF
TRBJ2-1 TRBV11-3 CASSPSRLAEQFF
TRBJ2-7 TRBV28 CASRTSLGTSVSYEQYF
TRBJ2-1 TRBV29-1 CSVERSYEQFF
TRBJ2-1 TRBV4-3 CASSRQREGNEQFF
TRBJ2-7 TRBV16 CASSQWSGRDYEQYF
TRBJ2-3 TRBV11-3 CASSKSEATDTQYF
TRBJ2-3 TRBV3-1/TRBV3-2 CASSQPFGTQYF
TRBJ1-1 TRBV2 CASTRTGNTEAFF
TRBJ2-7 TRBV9 CASSVDGVYEQYF
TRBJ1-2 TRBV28 CASSFGDRWGFGYTF
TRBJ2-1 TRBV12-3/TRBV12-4 CASSLRDEQFF
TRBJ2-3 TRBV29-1 CSVEMAADPTDTQYF
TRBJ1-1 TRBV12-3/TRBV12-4 CASSLAGRGEAFF
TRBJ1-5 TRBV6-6 CASNQQGASNQPQHF
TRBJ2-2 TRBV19 CASSRGDRTGELFF